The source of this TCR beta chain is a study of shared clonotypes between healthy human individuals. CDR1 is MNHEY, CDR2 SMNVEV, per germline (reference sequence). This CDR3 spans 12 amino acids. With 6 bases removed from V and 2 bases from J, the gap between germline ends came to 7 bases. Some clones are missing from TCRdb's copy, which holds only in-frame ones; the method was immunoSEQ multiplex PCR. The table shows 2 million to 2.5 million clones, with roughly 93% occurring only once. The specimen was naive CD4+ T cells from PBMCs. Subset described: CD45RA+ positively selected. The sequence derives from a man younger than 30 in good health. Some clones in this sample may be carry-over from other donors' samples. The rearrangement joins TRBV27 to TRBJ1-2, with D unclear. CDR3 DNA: TGTGCCAGCAGGGACCTCAACTATGGCTACACCTTC. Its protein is CASRDLNYGYTF.